The rows below give T cell receptor beta chains drawn from one sample of a study of shared clonotypes between healthy human individuals. TCRdb's copy holds only in-frame clones and misses some; the assay was immunoSEQ multiplex PCR. This table has some 2 million clones, about 94% appearing once. The sequenced sample was naive CD8+ T cells sorted from blood. These receptors were obtained from a man aged 18 to 29 in good health. CDR3s include the opening cysteine and the closing phenylalanine or tryptophan. The D gene is left open where the match is weak.

d_call	v_call	j_call	cdr3_nt	cdr3_aa
TRBD2	TRBV27	TRBJ2-3	TGTGCCAGCAGTCCTGTAATGGCGGGGGGCCTCACAGATACGCAGTATTTT	CASSPVMAGGLTDTQYF
.	TRBV4-1	TRBJ2-7	TGCGCCAGCAGCCAAATCTTCGGGGTCCCACACTACGAGCAGTACTTC	CASSQIFGVPHYEQYF
.	TRBV5-6	TRBJ2-7	TGTGCCAGCAGCCAGAACTACGAGCAGTACTTC	CASSQNYEQYF
.	TRBV5-1	TRBJ2-2	TGCGCCAGCAGCTTGAGCAGAAACACCGGGGAGCTGTTTTTT	CASSLSRNTGELFF
TRBD1	TRBV11-3	TRBJ1-5	TGTGCCAGCAGCGCGGGACAGATAAATCAGCCCCAGCATTTT	CASSAGQINQPQHF
TRBD2	TRBV7-8	TRBJ2-7	TGTGCCAGCAGCGCAGTACTAGCGGGAGGGCCCGGGTCCGAGCAGTACTTC	CASSAVLAGGPGSEQYF
TRBD2	TRBV5-6	TRBJ2-2	TGTGCCAGCAGCTTAACTAGCGAAACGAACACCGGGGAGCTGTTTTTT	CASSLTSETNTGELFF
TRBD2	TRBV4-1	TRBJ2-5	TGCGCCAGCAGCCAAGGACTAGCGGGAGCCGCCTACCAAGAGACCCAGTACTTC	CASSQGLAGAAYQETQYF
TRBD2	TRBV5-1	TRBJ2-7	TGCGCCAGCAGTACTAGCGGGCACTACGAGCAGTACTTC	CASSTSGHYEQYF
.	TRBV9	TRBJ2-3	TGTGCCAGCAGCGTAGACGGGAGAAGCACAGATACGCAGTATTTT	CASSVDGRSTDTQYF
TRBD1	TRBV28	TRBJ2-7	TGTGCCAGCAGTTCGCAGGGGGACTCCTACGAGCAGTACTTC	CASSSQGDSYEQYF
.	TRBV5-6	TRBJ2-7	TGTGCCAGCAGCTACGCGGACAACTCCTACGAGCAGTACTTC	CASSYADNSYEQYF